The clone carrying this TCR beta chain came up once. Method: immunoSEQ multiplex PCR; TCRdb's copy keeps in-frame clones and lacks some. The sample records over 150,000 clones, approximately 96% being singletons. The data are from a study of control samples from healthy donors and cancer patients. V was clipped by 2 bases and J by 0 bases; unmatched bases: 5. The length of the CDR3 is 16 residues. Germline CDR1 reads SGDLS; CDR2 reads YYNGEE. This rearrangement joins TRBV9 to TRBJ2-3; 8 bases are a match to TRBD2. The receptor was isolated from a woman aged 30 to 39 in good health. Sequencing was performed on blood. The CDR3 DNA is TGTGCCAGCAGCGTCGGCGGGAGGCCCAGCACAGATACGCAGTATTTT. Its translation is CASSVGGRPSTDTQYF.